The 9 T cell receptor beta chains given below trace back to one sample, sequenced in a study of siplizumab effects on memory and regulatory T cells. This table comes from immunoSEQ multiplex PCR, and its TCRdb copy is limited to in-frame clones, with some not included. The data show about 100,000 clones, over 85% seen once. Sequenced: Tregs sorted from blood. The receptors were sampled from a human donor in good health.

The J gene is TRBJ2-5, the V gene TRBV7-9; D is uncertain. CDR1 and CDR2 from the germline V gene are SEHNR and FQNEAQ (reference sequence). CDR3 size: 15 residues. V was shortened by 5 bases and J by 4 bases, with 17 bases between the two germline ends. The CDR3 sequence is CASSLRTSLRETQYF. For the CDR3, the DNA is TGTGCCAGCAGCCTAAGGACCAGTCTACGAGAGACCCAGTACTTC. The entire variable domain, with the rest obtained from reference TRBV7-9 and TRBJ2-5, is as follows: DTGVSQNPRHKITKRGQNVTFRCDPISEHNRLYWYRQTLGQGPEFLTYFQNEAQLEKSRLLSDRFSAERPKGSFSTLEIQRTEQGDSAMYLCASSLRTSLRETQYFGPGTRLLVL.

The rearrangement joins TRBV4-1 to TRBJ2-7, with 9 bases lining up with TRBD2. The CDR3 has 16 residues. The germline V gene has CDR1 MGHRA and CDR2 YSYEKL. Trimming removed 1 base from V and 5 bases from J; junction bases left unmatched: 9. The CDR3 sequence is CASSQAASGASDEQYF. CDR3 sequence (DNA): TGCGCCAGCAGCCAAGCGGCTAGCGGGGCCAGCGACGAGCAGTACTTC.

This clone was observed a handful of times. The rearrangement joins TRBV4-1 to TRBJ1-4; D unresolved. Germline values: CDR1 MGHRA, CDR2 YSYEKL. This CDR3 has 17 amino acids. Between the trimmed V and J ends, which lost 0 bases and 0 bases, there was a span of 11 bases. The CDR3 is CASSQEAVGTTNEKLFF. The DNA for the CDR3 is TGCGCCAGCAGCCAAGAAGCGGTGGGGACAACTAATGAAAAACTGTTTTTT.

CDR3 in DNA: TGTGCCAGTAGTACCCGACTAGCGGGGGCCTACAATGAGCAGTTCTTC. Its protein product is CASSTRLAGAYNEQFF. V gene TRBV19 combines with J gene TRBJ2-1; 12 nucleotides match TRBD2. The V gene's germline CDR1 is LNHDA and CDR2 SQIVND (reference sequence). The J segment lost 2 bases and the V segment lost 4 bases, leaving 3 bases of the junction unmatched. This CDR3 comprises 16 residues. Drawing the rest from reference TRBV19 and TRBJ2-1, the complete variable domain is DGGITQSPKYLFRKEGQNVTLSCEQNLNHDAMYWYRQDPGQGLRLIYYSQIVNDFQKGDIAEGYSVSREKKESFPLTVTSAQKNPTAFYLCASSTRLAGAYNEQFFGPGTRLTVL.

The rearrangement joins TRBV19 to TRBJ1-1; D remains ambiguous. V was trimmed by 2 bases and J by 1 base, leaving 11 bases between them. The CDR3 runs to 15 residues. Germline values: CDR1 LNHDA, CDR2 SQIVND (reference sequence). The CDR3 DNA reads as TGTGCCAGTAGTATATTCGGAAACGGGAACACTGAAGCTTTCTTT. Translation gives CASSIFGNGNTEAFF.

The V call is TRBV6-5, the J call TRBJ1-5; D gene ambiguous. CDR1 and CDR2 (germline): MNHEY, SVGAGI. Trimming left V 5 bases short and J 1 base short, with 12 bases between. This CDR3 has 15 residues. CDR3 amino acids: CASSNGVMSNQPQHF. The CDR3 DNA sequence: TGTGCCAGCAGTAACGGGGTTATGAGCAATCAGCCCCAGCATTTT.

The J gene is TRBJ2-7, the V gene TRBV7-8; D unclear. Germline V gene lookup returns CDR1 SGHVS and CDR2 FQNEAQ. The CDR3 sequence is 15 residues long. Trimming removed 5 bases from V and 0 bases from J, with 14 bases in between. The CDR3 loop is CASSLNVGPSYEQYF. The CDR3 nucleotides are TGTGCCAGCAGCCTTAACGTAGGTCCCTCCTACGAGCAGTACTTC.

The count of this clone is one. This chain connects TRBV29-1 to TRBJ2-5; D might be TRBD1 (6 bases). Germline V gene sequence: CDR1 SQVTM, CDR2 ANQGSEA. Trimming stripped 7 bases from V and 9 bases from J, with 21 bases between. The CDR3 length is 13 residues. CDR3 loop: CSATGSPGTPQYF. DNA for the CDR3: TGCAGCGCCACGGGGTCTCCCGGGACACCCCAGTACTTC.

The chain carries TRBV6-4 and TRBJ2-1; 11 nucleotides align to TRBD2. J gave up 8 bases and V 4 bases, and 4 bases lay outside the gene matches. Looked up from germline, CDR1 is MRHNA and CDR2 is SNTAGT. This CDR3 has 14 residues. The CDR3 bases are TGTGCCAGCAGTGCTACTAGCGGGAGTTATGAGCAGTTCTTC. This encodes CASSATSGSYEQFF.